A selection of T cell receptor beta chains follows, all from one sample in a study of blood T cell repertoires in COVID-19. Clones were read by immunoSEQ multiplex PCR, and TCRdb kept only the in-frame ones, dropping some. The repertoire holds fewer than 250,000 clones, with 92% as singletons. Sequencing was done on a sample of peripheral blood. Every receptor here comes from a man aged 55 to 70 with COVID-19, enrolled during active disease. CDR3s include the opening cysteine and the closing phenylalanine or tryptophan. D genes are given only for firm matches. The size entry is marked missing in some rows and otherwise reads once, few, many or a size class.

d_call j_call v_call clone_size cdr3_nt cdr3_aa
. TRBJ2-7 TRBV28 few TGTGCCGGCGGAAGGGGCCGGTTGTACGAGCAGTACTTC CAGGRGRLYEQYF
. TRBJ1-1 TRBV12-3/TRBV12-4 . TGTGCCAGCAGTCCTCAACAGGTAATCAGAGCTTTCTTT CASSPQQVIRAFF
. TRBJ2-3 TRBV7-9 . TGTGCCAGCAGCTTAGGCCCCGGGCTGACGGGGGATACGCAGTATTTT CASSLGPGLTGDTQYF
TRBD1 TRBJ1-2 TRBV28 . TGTGCCAGCAGTTTATCCGGGACAGGGGGAAGAATGGATGGCTACACCTTC CASSLSGTGGRMDGYTF
TRBD1 TRBJ1-6 TRBV27 . TGTGCCAGCAGTTTCGGAACAGGGGGCTATAATTCACCCCTCCACTTT CASSFGTGGYNSPLHF
. TRBJ1-2 TRBV3-1/TRBV3-2 . TGTGCCAGCAGCCAAGAAGCACAGGGTGGGGATGGCTACACCTTC CASSQEAQGGDGYTF
. TRBJ2-7 TRBV21-1 . TGTGCCAGCAGCAAATTGACTAGCGGGGGGACGACCTACGAGCAGTACTTC CASSKLTSGGTTYEQYF
. TRBJ2-7 TRBV6-5 . TGTGCCAGCAGTTACAAATCAACAGGTCCCTACGAGCAGTACTTC CASSYKSTGPYEQYF
TRBD1 TRBJ1-5 TRBV7-8 . TGTGCCAGCAGCTCCACGGACAGGTATCAGCCCCAGCATTTT CASSSTDRYQPQHF
TRBD1 TRBJ2-7 TRBV19 . TGTGCCAGTAGTATCCCGGGACAGGGTCGGTACGAGCAGTACTTC CASSIPGQGRYEQYF
TRBD1 TRBJ2-2 TRBV5-1 . TGCGCCAGCAGCTTGTCTGCGACAGGGGGTGGAACCGGGGAGCTGTTTTTT CASSLSATGGGTGELFF
. TRBJ2-7 TRBV7-3 . TGTGCCAGCAGCCCGGACTCTTTAAGCGAGCAGTACTTC CASSPDSLSEQYF
TRBD1 TRBJ2-7 TRBV30 . TGTGCCTACACACACTCCGGGACAGGGGTATCCTACGAGCAGTACTTC CAYTHSGTGVSYEQYF
. TRBJ1-2 TRBV18 . TGTGCCAGCCCGGCGGTTTCCAGGGCTAACTATGGCTACACCTTC CASPAVSRANYGYTF
. TRBJ1-1 TRBV5-1 once TGCGCCAGCAGCTTGGGTACAGGGACGTCCATGAACACTGAAGCTTTCTTT CASSLGTGTSMNTEAFF
. TRBJ2-7 TRBV19 . TGTGCCAGTAGTATAGGACGGGCCTACGAGCAGTACTTC CASSIGRAYEQYF
. TRBJ1-6 TRBV20-1 . TGCAGTGCTAGTGGTCCACTCTCCTATAATTCACCCCTCCACTTT CSASGPLSYNSPLHF
. TRBJ1-3 TRBV9 . TGTGCCAGCAAGGGGGCTGGAAACACCATATATTTT CASKGAGNTIYF
TRBD1 TRBJ1-1 TRBV11-2 . TGTGCCAGCAGCAAACAGGGGGTCCGGAACACTGAAGCTTTCTTT CASSKQGVRNTEAFF
. TRBJ1-5 TRBV2 few TGTGCCAGCAGTGTCAGAAGGGGAGGTAGCAATCAGCCCCAGCATTTT CASSVRRGGSNQPQHF
. TRBJ1-2 TRBV5-3 once TGTGCCAGAAGCTTGAGGCAGGCTTCGGCCTTC CARSLRQASAF
. TRBJ1-1 TRBV27 . TGTGCCAGCACATGGCAGGGTAAGGTTTTCTTT CASTWQGKVFF
TRBD1 TRBJ2-1 TRBV27 . TGTGCCAGCAGTTTATCAACAGGGGGATTCAATGAGCAGTTCTTC CASSLSTGGFNEQFF
. TRBJ1-2 TRBV5-4 few TGTGCCAGCACCCCCTATTTACCAAGGGGCGGTGACTATGGCTACACCTTC CASTPYLPRGGDYGYTF
. TRBJ2-1 TRBV11-3 . TGTGCCAGCAGCTCTACTAGGTTAGCTCCCCCAATCTTC CASSSTRLAPPIF
. TRBJ2-1 TRBV5-1 many TGCGCCAGCAGCCTCCGACTAGGTCACAATGAGCAGTTCTTC CASSLRLGHNEQFF
. TRBJ2-7 TRBV5-4 many TGTGCCAGCAGCCGCGGGAACGAGCAGTACTTC CASSRGNEQYF
. TRBJ1-2 TRBV20-1 . TGCAGTGCTAGGACGGGGGACGGCTACACCTTC CSARTGDGYTF
. TRBJ1-5 TRBV12-2 . TGTGCAAGTCGCTTAGCGCGTCTCGGGACAGTAACTAATCAGCCCCAGCATTTT CASRLARLGTVTNQPQHF
TRBD1 TRBJ1-1 TRBV19 . TGTGCCAGTAGTCCACCCGGGACAGGGAACACTGAAGCTTTCTTT CASSPPGTGNTEAFF
TRBD2 TRBJ2-5 TRBV28 . TGTGCCAGCAGTGGGCCGGGAGCGGGAAAACAAGAGACCCAGTACTTC CASSGPGAGKQETQYF
. TRBJ2-7 TRBV23-1 few TGCGCCAGCAGTCATTATCCTTGGGGGGGCAGGGACGAGCAGTACTTC CASSHYPWGGRDEQYF
TRBD1 TRBJ2-6 TRBV4-3 . TGCGCCAGCAGCCAAGAACTATACAGGGGTGCTGGGGCCAACGTCCTGACTTTC CASSQELYRGAGANVLTF
TRBD2 TRBJ2-1 TRBV30 . TGTGCCTGGAGACGGACTAGCGGGGGGGCGGGTGAGCAGTTCTTC CAWRRTSGGAGEQFF
TRBD1 TRBJ1-3 TRBV5-1 . TGCGCCAGCAGCGAAACCCAGACAGGGTCTGGAAACACCATATATTTT CASSETQTGSGNTIYF
. TRBJ2-7 TRBV6-2/TRBV6-3 . TGTGCCAGCAGTTACCCCTATTTTGAGCAGTACTTC CASSYPYFEQYF
TRBD2 TRBJ2-2 TRBV28 . TGTGCCAGCAGTTTATCGGGGGGATACACCGGGGAGCTGTTTTTT CASSLSGGYTGELFF
TRBD1 TRBJ1-5 TRBV3-1/TRBV3-2 once TGTGCCAGCAGCCAAGCCCAGGGGGTTTGGGACAATCAGCCCCAGCATTTT CASSQAQGVWDNQPQHF
TRBD1 TRBJ1-3 TRBV30 . TGTGCCTGGAGTGTAGGTCCGGGACAGGGGACTGGAAACACCATATATTTT CAWSVGPGQGTGNTIYF
TRBD2 TRBJ2-1 TRBV7-9 . TGTGCCAGCAGCTTAGTAGCGGGAGGGCACAATGAGCAGTTCTTC CASSLVAGGHNEQFF
TRBD1 TRBJ1-1 TRBV11-2 . TGTGCCAGCAGCTTAGCGTCTCAGGGGGCGAACACTGAAGCTTTCTTT CASSLASQGANTEAFF
. TRBJ2-3 TRBV5-1 . TGCGCCAGCAGCCGGGACTCTCACCAGGGTACGCAGTATTTT CASSRDSHQGTQYF
. TRBJ1-5 TRBV15 . TGTGCCACCAGCAGAGATCGGACAGCTAGCAATCAGCCCCAGCATTTT CATSRDRTASNQPQHF